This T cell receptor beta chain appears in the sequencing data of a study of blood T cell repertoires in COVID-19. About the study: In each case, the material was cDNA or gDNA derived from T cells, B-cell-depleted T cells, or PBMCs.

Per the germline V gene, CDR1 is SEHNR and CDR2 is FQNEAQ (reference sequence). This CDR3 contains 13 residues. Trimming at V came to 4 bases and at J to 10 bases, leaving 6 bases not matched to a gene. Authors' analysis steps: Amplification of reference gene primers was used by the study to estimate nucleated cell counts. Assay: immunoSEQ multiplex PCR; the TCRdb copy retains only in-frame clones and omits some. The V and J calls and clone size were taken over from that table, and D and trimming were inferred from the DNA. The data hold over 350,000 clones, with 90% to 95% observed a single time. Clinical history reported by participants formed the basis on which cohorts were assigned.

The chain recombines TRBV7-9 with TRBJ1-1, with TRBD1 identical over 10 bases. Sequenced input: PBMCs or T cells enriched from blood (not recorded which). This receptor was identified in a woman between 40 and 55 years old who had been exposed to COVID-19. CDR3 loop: CASSSGTGERAFF. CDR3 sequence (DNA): TGTGCCAGCAGCTCCGGGACAGGGGAGAGAGCTTTCTTT.